Listed below are T cell receptor beta chains from one sample, sequenced in a study of cytomegalovirus exposure and HLA in healthy donors. Assay used: immunoSEQ multiplex PCR; TCRdb lists only in-frame clones, some missing. The sample contains over 130,000 clones, about four fifths of which appear only once. The material sequenced was PBMCs. All receptors derive from a woman between 35 and 50 years old in good health and CMV-seropositive. The CDR3 runs from the conserved cysteine through the conserved F or W. The order of the fields is J gene, V gene, clone size, D gene, CDR3 DNA, CDR3 protein. D genes are given only for firm matches. Not all rows give a size; the values are once, few, many and, for expanded clones, a class.

J gene: TRBJ2-5
V gene: TRBV11-3
clone size: NA
D gene: TRBD1
CDR3 DNA: TGTGCCAGCAGCCCTTTCGGGACAGGGGCCACAGAGACCCAGTACTTC
CDR3 protein: CASSPFGTGATETQYF

J gene: TRBJ2-2
V gene: TRBV5-4
clone size: NA
D gene: NA
CDR3 DNA: TGTGCCAGCAGCGTGGGCGTCCTAGCTAACACCGGGGAGCTGTTTTTT
CDR3 protein: CASSVGVLANTGELFF

J gene: TRBJ2-1
V gene: TRBV4-2
clone size: NA
D gene: TRBD2
CDR3 DNA: TGTGCCAGCAGCCGAGGACTAGCGGGAGGATTTTACAATGAGCAGTTCTTC
CDR3 protein: CASSRGLAGGFYNEQFF

J gene: TRBJ2-1
V gene: TRBV5-1
clone size: NA
D gene: NA
CDR3 DNA: TGCGCCAGCAGCTTATCCGAAGAGGAGCAGTTCTTC
CDR3 protein: CASSLSEEEQFF

J gene: TRBJ2-2
V gene: TRBV18
clone size: few
D gene: NA
CDR3 DNA: TGTGCCAGCTCACCAGAGGTCTCCGGGGAGCTGTTTTTT
CDR3 protein: CASSPEVSGELFF

J gene: TRBJ2-5
V gene: TRBV29-1
clone size: NA
D gene: TRBD2
CDR3 DNA: TGCAGCGTTCGGACTAGCGGTGGGGAGACCCAGTACTTC
CDR3 protein: CSVRTSGGETQYF

J gene: TRBJ2-7
V gene: TRBV2
clone size: NA
D gene: TRBD2
CDR3 DNA: TGTGCCAGCAGTGGACAAGCGGGAGTATCCGAGCAGTACTTC
CDR3 protein: CASSGQAGVSEQYF

J gene: TRBJ2-5
V gene: TRBV4-1
clone size: NA
D gene: NA
CDR3 DNA: TGCGCCAGCAGCCAAGGACGGGCAGGGTCCCAAGAGACCCAGTACTTC
CDR3 protein: CASSQGRAGSQETQYF

J gene: TRBJ2-7
V gene: TRBV6-5
clone size: NA
D gene: TRBD2
CDR3 DNA: TGTGCCAGCAGTTACCAGCGGGGTACCTACGAGCAGTACTTC
CDR3 protein: CASSYQRGTYEQYF

J gene: TRBJ2-7
V gene: TRBV10-1
clone size: NA
D gene: TRBD2
CDR3 DNA: TGCGCCACCCCGACTAGCGGGAGTAGGACCTACGAGCAGTACTTC
CDR3 protein: CATPTSGSRTYEQYF

J gene: TRBJ2-2
V gene: TRBV5-8
clone size: NA
D gene: TRBD2
CDR3 DNA: TGTGCCAGCAGCTTTAGCGGGGCTTACGGGGAGCTGTTTTTT
CDR3 protein: CASSFSGAYGELFF

J gene: TRBJ2-7
V gene: TRBV29-1
clone size: once
D gene: TRBD1
CDR3 DNA: TGCAGCGTCGGACAGGGGAGATACGAGCAGTACTTC
CDR3 protein: CSVGQGRYEQYF

J gene: TRBJ2-7
V gene: TRBV7-6
clone size: NA
D gene: TRBD1
CDR3 DNA: TGTGCCAGCAGCTTCGGGACAGGCTACGAGCAGTACTTC
CDR3 protein: CASSFGTGYEQYF

J gene: TRBJ1-4
V gene: TRBV9
clone size: NA
D gene: TRBD1
CDR3 DNA: TGTGCCAGCAGCGCTGGGACAGGGGGTGAAAAACTGTTTTTT
CDR3 protein: CASSAGTGGEKLFF

J gene: TRBJ2-5
V gene: TRBV5-1
clone size: NA
D gene: NA
CDR3 DNA: TGCGCCAGCAGGCCCGCACAGGAGACCCAGTACTTC
CDR3 protein: CASRPAQETQYF

J gene: TRBJ2-1
V gene: TRBV19
clone size: NA
D gene: TRBD2
CDR3 DNA: TGTGCCAGTAGCCTAGGGGTGGCTAGCGGGAGAAGCACGTACAATGAGCAGTTCTTC
CDR3 protein: CASSLGVASGRSTYNEQFF

J gene: TRBJ1-1
V gene: TRBV5-1
clone size: NA
D gene: NA
CDR3 DNA: TGCGCCAGCAGCTCTACGGGGGACACTGAAGCTTTCTTT
CDR3 protein: CASSSTGDTEAFF

J gene: TRBJ2-7
V gene: TRBV4-1
clone size: NA
D gene: NA
CDR3 DNA: TGCGCCAGCAGCCTGGAGACCACCTACGAGCAGTACTTC
CDR3 protein: CASSLETTYEQYF

J gene: TRBJ2-2
V gene: TRBV18
clone size: NA
D gene: NA
CDR3 DNA: TGTGCCAGCTCACCGGACAGTTCTACCGGGGAGCTGTTTTTT
CDR3 protein: CASSPDSSTGELFF

J gene: TRBJ2-5
V gene: TRBV4-2
clone size: NA
D gene: NA
CDR3 DNA: TGTGCCAGCAGCGGCGGGATCCAGTACTTC
CDR3 protein: CASSGGIQYF

J gene: TRBJ2-1
V gene: TRBV28
clone size: NA
D gene: TRBD2
CDR3 DNA: TGTGCCAGCAGTCCGTTAAGCGGGAGGAGGGACAATGAGCAGTTCTTC
CDR3 protein: CASSPLSGRRDNEQFF

J gene: TRBJ1-1
V gene: TRBV6-6
clone size: NA
D gene: NA
CDR3 DNA: TGTGCCAGCAGTTATGGGGCCTCTGAAGCTTTCTTT
CDR3 protein: CASSYGASEAFF

J gene: TRBJ2-5
V gene: TRBV29-1
clone size: NA
D gene: NA
CDR3 DNA: TGCAGCGTTGATAGGGGAGGTGAGACCCAGTACTTC
CDR3 protein: CSVDRGGETQYF

J gene: TRBJ2-3
V gene: TRBV7-9
clone size: NA
D gene: TRBD2
CDR3 DNA: TGTGCCAGCAGCTCAGTAGCGGGAGGGAGCACAGATACGCAGTATTTT
CDR3 protein: CASSSVAGGSTDTQYF

J gene: TRBJ2-5
V gene: TRBV4-1
clone size: once
D gene: TRBD2
CDR3 DNA: TGCGCCAGCAGCCTCAGGACTAGCGGGATAGCGGAGACCCAGTACTTC
CDR3 protein: CASSLRTSGIAETQYF

J gene: TRBJ2-7
V gene: TRBV5-1
clone size: few
D gene: TRBD2
CDR3 DNA: TGCGCCAGCGGTACGGGAGGGCCGGTTTATGAGCAGTACTTC
CDR3 protein: CASGTGGPVYEQYF

J gene: TRBJ1-5
V gene: TRBV30
clone size: few
D gene: TRBD1
CDR3 DNA: TGTGCCTGGAGTGTCCGACAGGGGTCCTCTAGCAATCAGCCCCAGCATTTT
CDR3 protein: CAWSVRQGSSSNQPQHF

J gene: TRBJ2-7
V gene: TRBV13
clone size: NA
D gene: TRBD2
CDR3 DNA: TGTGCCAGCAGCCCGGGACTAGCGGGAGTATACGAGCAGTACTTC
CDR3 protein: CASSPGLAGVYEQYF

J gene: TRBJ2-7
V gene: TRBV11-3
clone size: few
D gene: NA
CDR3 DNA: TGTGCCAGCAGCTACGGTGGTAGCGTTAGCTACGAGCAGTACTTC
CDR3 protein: CASSYGGSVSYEQYF

J gene: TRBJ2-7
V gene: TRBV18
clone size: NA
D gene: TRBD2
CDR3 DNA: TGTGCCAGCTCACCCCCGGGACTAGCCCCCTACGAGCAGTACTTC
CDR3 protein: CASSPPGLAPYEQYF

J gene: TRBJ2-6
V gene: TRBV19
clone size: NA
D gene: NA
CDR3 DNA: TGTGCCAGTAGTATTGGAGGGGCTGGGGCCAACGTCCTGACTTTC
CDR3 protein: CASSIGGAGANVLTF

J gene: TRBJ2-7
V gene: TRBV5-1
clone size: NA
D gene: NA
CDR3 DNA: TGCGCCAGCAGCTTGCGTCCCCCCGGGACTTCGGACGAGCAGTACTTC
CDR3 protein: CASSLRPPGTSDEQYF

J gene: TRBJ1-6
V gene: TRBV5-6
clone size: NA
D gene: TRBD1
CDR3 DNA: TGTGCCAGCAGCTGGGGGCCACAGGGGAGCTCCTATAATTCACCCCTCCACTTT
CDR3 protein: CASSWGPQGSSYNSPLHF

J gene: TRBJ2-3
V gene: TRBV20-1
clone size: NA
D gene: TRBD2
CDR3 DNA: TGCAGTGCTTCTCTAGCGGGGCTGAGGTATTTT
CDR3 protein: CSASLAGLRYF

J gene: TRBJ1-1
V gene: TRBV19
clone size: NA
D gene: TRBD1
CDR3 DNA: TGTGCCAGTAGTATAGGGCGGACAGGGGATTTCTTT
CDR3 protein: CASSIGRTGDFF

J gene: TRBJ2-1
V gene: TRBV5-1
clone size: NA
D gene: NA
CDR3 DNA: TGCGCCAGCAGCTTGGCCCTAGGTTTGGATGAGCAGTTCTTC
CDR3 protein: CASSLALGLDEQFF

J gene: TRBJ1-4
V gene: TRBV7-9
clone size: NA
D gene: NA
CDR3 DNA: TGTGCCAGCAGCTCCCATCCACCAGGGGCCCCTGCAACTAATGAAAAACTGTTTTTT
CDR3 protein: CASSSHPPGAPATNEKLFF

J gene: TRBJ2-1
V gene: TRBV30
clone size: NA
D gene: TRBD2
CDR3 DNA: TGTGCCTGGAGTGTTGGTAGCGGGAGAAATGAGCAGTTCTTC
CDR3 protein: CAWSVGSGRNEQFF

J gene: TRBJ2-5
V gene: TRBV6-1
clone size: NA
D gene: TRBD2
CDR3 DNA: TGTGCCAGCCGCCGGACTAGCGGGAGTGTGGAGACCCAGTACTTC
CDR3 protein: CASRRTSGSVETQYF

J gene: TRBJ1-2
V gene: TRBV7-9
clone size: NA
D gene: TRBD1
CDR3 DNA: TGTGCCAGCAGCGACTCGGGGACAGGGGGAGATGGCTACACCTTC
CDR3 protein: CASSDSGTGGDGYTF

J gene: TRBJ1-4
V gene: TRBV30
clone size: NA
D gene: NA
CDR3 DNA: TGTGCCTGGACCGGGGAAACGGGTGAAAAACTGTTTTTT
CDR3 protein: CAWTGETGEKLFF

J gene: TRBJ2-5
V gene: TRBV28
clone size: NA
D gene: TRBD1
CDR3 DNA: TGTGCCAGCAGTCGCAATATGGACAGGGGAGAGACCCAGTACTTC
CDR3 protein: CASSRNMDRGETQYF

J gene: TRBJ2-3
V gene: TRBV27
clone size: NA
D gene: TRBD1
CDR3 DNA: TGTGCCAGCAGTCCCTTGACAGGGGCCGCGGCTTATACGCAGTATTTT
CDR3 protein: CASSPLTGAAAYTQYF

J gene: TRBJ1-1
V gene: TRBV5-1
clone size: NA
D gene: NA
CDR3 DNA: TGCGCCAGCAGCCACGGACAGAACACTGAAGCTTTCTTT
CDR3 protein: CASSHGQNTEAFF

J gene: TRBJ2-1
V gene: TRBV11-2
clone size: NA
D gene: NA
CDR3 DNA: TGTGCCAGCAGCTTGACGGGAGTGGGTCGAAATGAGCAGTTCTTC
CDR3 protein: CASSLTGVGRNEQFF

J gene: TRBJ2-3
V gene: TRBV29-1
clone size: once
D gene: TRBD1
CDR3 DNA: TGCAGCGTTGTCCGGACAGGGAGCACAGATACGCAGTATTTT
CDR3 protein: CSVVRTGSTDTQYF